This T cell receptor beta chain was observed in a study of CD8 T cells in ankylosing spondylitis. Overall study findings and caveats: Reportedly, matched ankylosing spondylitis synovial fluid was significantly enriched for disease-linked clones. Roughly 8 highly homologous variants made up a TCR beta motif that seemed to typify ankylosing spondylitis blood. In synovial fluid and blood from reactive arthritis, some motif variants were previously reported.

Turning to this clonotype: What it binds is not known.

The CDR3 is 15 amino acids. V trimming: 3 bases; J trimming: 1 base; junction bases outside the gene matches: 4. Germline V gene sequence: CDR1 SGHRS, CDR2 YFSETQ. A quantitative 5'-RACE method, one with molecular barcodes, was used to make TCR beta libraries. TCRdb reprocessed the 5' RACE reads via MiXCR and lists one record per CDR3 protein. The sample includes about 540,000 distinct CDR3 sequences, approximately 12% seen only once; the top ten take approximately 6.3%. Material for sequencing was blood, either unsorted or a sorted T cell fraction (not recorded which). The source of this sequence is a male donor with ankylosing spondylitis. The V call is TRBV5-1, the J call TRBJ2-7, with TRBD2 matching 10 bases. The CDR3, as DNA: TGCGCCAGCAGCTGGACTAGCGGAGAATCCTACGAGCAGTACTTC. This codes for CASSWTSGESYEQYF.